This TCR beta chain was retrieved from a study of T cells in Graves' hyperthyroidism and ophthalmopathy. This clonotype was picked up many times. The antigen is unknown. Amplified regions were TCR beta CDR3 sequences from RNA transcripts. The TCR CDR3 first-round RT-PCR relied on the HTBI primer set. MiXCR, run by TCRdb on the multiplex PCR reads, gives a single entry per CDR3 protein. The sample carries approximately 360,000 distinct CDR3 sequences, about a sixth recorded once. Study results and limitations: Most thyroid-expanded clonotypes above 0.001 were also found in blood. Before onset, by a median of approximately 6.8 months, the model predicted ophthalmopathy.

Looked up from germline, CDR1 is MNHNS and CDR2 is SASEGT. V lost 3 bases to trimming and J lost 0 bases, with 15 bases between them. The CDR3 consists of 17 residues. Clinical symptoms, serum thyroxine and TRAb, thyroid ultrasound and orbital computed tomography were used for the diagnoses. Sampled blood dates from first hyperthyroidism diagnosis, and it precedes any ophthalmopathy symptoms. This rearrangement joins TRBV6-1 to TRBJ1-5, with D unresolved. The sequenced material came from blood. The receptor was derived from a woman aged 18-35 years with Graves' hyperthyroidism that later progressed to Graves' ophthalmopathy. The CDR3 region has the DNA TGTGCCAGCAGTGATGTAGGAGAGATCTATAGCAATCAGCCCCAGCATTTT. Residues: CASSDVGEIYSNQPQHF.